The 8 T cell receptor beta chains given below trace back to one sample, sequenced in a study of cytomegalovirus exposure and HLA in healthy donors. Amplification used 60 Vbeta primers and 13 Jbeta primers. Sequencing was performed with immunoSEQ multiplex PCR; in TCRdb, only in-frame clones are kept and a portion is missing. The repertoire consists of some 180,000 clones, with approximately 80% occurring once and the leading ten covering 1.3% to 1.5%. The sequenced sample was PBMCs. All receptors derive from a girl between 10 and 17 years old in good health and CMV-seropositive.

This chain links TRBV25-1 with TRBJ2-1; 12 bases are a match to TRBD2. The CDR3 is 15 residues long. V dropped 8 bases and J dropped 5; count of bases not matched to a gene: 7. CDR1 is MGHDK and CDR2 is SYGVNS in the germline V gene. The CDR3 DNA follows: TGTGCCAGCCTCTCGGGACTAGCGGGCGACAATGAGCAGTTCTTC. Its protein product is CASLSGLAGDNEQFF.

As to this clone: A junction end diverges from the germline sequence, so it may reflect a read error. The chain combines TRBV7-9 with TRBJ1-1, with D possibly being TRBD1 (6 bases). Germline CDR1 is SEHNR and CDR2 is FQNEAQ (reference sequence). There are 17 residues in the CDR3. The CDR3 nucleotides read TGTGCCAGCAGCTTAGCGGCAGGGGCCTTGGTGAATACTGAAGCTTTCTTT. Its protein is CASSLAAGALVNTEAFF.

The chain uses TRBV10-2 and TRBJ2-2; 11 nucleotides match TRBD2. Germline CDR1 and CDR2: WSHSY and SAAADI. CDR3 length equals 16 residues. V shed 4 bases, J shed 6 bases, and the junction held 7 bases outside the gene matches. This chain's CDR3 is CASSASGTSGPGELFF. The CDR3 region has the DNA TGCGCCAGCAGTGCCTCCGGGACTAGCGGACCCGGGGAGCTGTTTTTT.

Only one count was recorded for this clone. The J gene is TRBJ2-2, the V gene TRBV27, with D possibly being TRBD2 (5 bases). Between the trimmed V and J ends, which lost 0 bases and 5 bases, there was a span of 10 bases. CDR3 length: 15 amino acids. Germline lookup yields CDR1 MNHEY and CDR2 SMNVEV (reference sequence). The CDR3 loop is CASSLSHGETGELFF. The CDR3 DNA is TGTGCCAGCAGTTTATCCCACGGGGAAACCGGGGAGCTGTTTTTT.

This chain links TRBV6-5 with TRBJ1-2; tentatively, D is TRBD1 (6 bases). V was trimmed by 0 bases and J by 4 bases, leaving 15 bases between them. This CDR3 has 16 amino acids. The germline V gene has CDR1 MNHEY and CDR2 SVGAGI. The CDR3 here is CASSYSSRGASYGYTF. The DNA for the CDR3 is TGTGCCAGCAGTTACTCGAGCAGGGGAGCTTCCTATGGCTACACCTTC.

The genes are TRBV7-9 and TRBJ1-1, with D unclear. This CDR3 has 13 residues. Germline assignment: CDR1 SEHNR and CDR2 FQNEAQ (reference sequence). Between the trimmed V and J ends, which lost 3 bases and 1 base, there was a span of 6 bases. CDR3 in DNA: TGTGCCAGCAGCTTGCAGGAGAACACTGAAGCTTTCTTT. Translated: CASSLQENTEAFF.

In DNA form, the CDR3 reads TGCAGCGTTCGCCTAGCGGGAGTTCGTAGCACAGATACGCAGTATTTT. Its translation is CSVRLAGVRSTDTQYF. The chain joins TRBV29-1 to TRBJ2-3, with 10 positions matching TRBD2. The V gene end was trimmed by 5 bases and the J gene end by 0 bases; junction bases not matched to a gene: 8. CDR3 length equals 16 residues. From germline, CDR1 is SQVTM and CDR2 ANQGSEA.

Turning to this clone: Other nucleotide sequences from this sample produce the same CDR3. The V call is TRBV5-1, the J call TRBJ2-7; 8 positions match TRBD1. The germline V gene encodes CDR1 SGHRS and CDR2 YFSETQ. This CDR3 comprises 14 residues. V lost 3 bases, J lost 0 bases, and 2 bases stayed unmatched. CDR3 coding DNA: TGCGCCAGCAGCTCCGGGACAGGCTCCTACGAGCAGTACTTC. Its translation: CASSSGTGSYEQYF.